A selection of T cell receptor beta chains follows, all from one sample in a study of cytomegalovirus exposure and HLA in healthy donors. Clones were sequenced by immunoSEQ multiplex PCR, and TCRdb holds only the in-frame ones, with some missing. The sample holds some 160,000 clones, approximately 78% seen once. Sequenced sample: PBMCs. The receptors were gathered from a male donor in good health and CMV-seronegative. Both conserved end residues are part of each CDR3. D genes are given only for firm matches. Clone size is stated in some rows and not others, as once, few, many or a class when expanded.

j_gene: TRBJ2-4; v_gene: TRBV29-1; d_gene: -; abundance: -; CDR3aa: CSVRVFAKNIQYF; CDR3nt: TGCAGCGTTCGGGTCTTTGCCAAAAACATTCAGTACTTC
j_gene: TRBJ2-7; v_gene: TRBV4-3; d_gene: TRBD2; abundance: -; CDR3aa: CASSQELAGVDEQYF; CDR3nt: TGCGCCAGCAGCCAAGAACTAGCGGGAGTCGACGAGCAGTACTTC
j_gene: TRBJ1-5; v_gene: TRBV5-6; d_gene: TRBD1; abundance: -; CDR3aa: CASSLAGGDQPQHF; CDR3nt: TGTGCCAGCAGCTTGGCAGGGGGCGATCAGCCCCAGCATTTT
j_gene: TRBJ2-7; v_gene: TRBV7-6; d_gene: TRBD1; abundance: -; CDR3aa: CASSLGAGGAYEQYF; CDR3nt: TGTGCCAGCAGCTTAGGGGCAGGGGGCGCCTACGAGCAGTACTTC
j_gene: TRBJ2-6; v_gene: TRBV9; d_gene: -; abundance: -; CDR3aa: CASSSQAGFGANVLTF; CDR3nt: TGTGCCAGCAGCTCCCAGGCTGGATTTGGGGCCAACGTCCTGACTTTC
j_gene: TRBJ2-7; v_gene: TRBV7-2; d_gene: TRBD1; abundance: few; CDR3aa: CASSLTGGSYEQYF; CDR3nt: TGTGCCAGCAGCTTAACAGGGGGTTCCTACGAGCAGTACTTC
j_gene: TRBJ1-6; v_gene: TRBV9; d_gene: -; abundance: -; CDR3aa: CASSALAFSYNSPLHF; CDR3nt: TGTGCCAGCAGCGCATTAGCTTTCTCCTATAATTCACCCCTCCACTTT
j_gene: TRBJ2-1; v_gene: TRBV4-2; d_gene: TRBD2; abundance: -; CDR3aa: CASSQGTSGVNEQFF; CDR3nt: TGTGCCAGCAGCCAAGGGACTAGCGGGGTGAATGAGCAGTTCTTC
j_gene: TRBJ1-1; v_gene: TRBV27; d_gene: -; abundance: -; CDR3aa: CASSLGRTNTEAFF; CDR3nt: TGTGCCAGCAGTTTGGGGCGGACGAACACTGAAGCTTTCTTT
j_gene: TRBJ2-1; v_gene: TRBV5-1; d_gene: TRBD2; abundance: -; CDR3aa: CASSLGSGGSYNEQFF; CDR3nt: TGCGCCAGCAGCTTGGGATCGGGGGGATCCTACAATGAGCAGTTCTTC
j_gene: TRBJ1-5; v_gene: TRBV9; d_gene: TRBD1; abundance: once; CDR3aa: CASSVGGTGGDQPQHF; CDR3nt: TGTGCCAGCAGCGTAGGAGGGACAGGGGGCGATCAGCCCCAGCATTTT
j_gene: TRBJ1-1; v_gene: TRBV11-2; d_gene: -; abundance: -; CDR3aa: CASRSVRGGFTEAFF; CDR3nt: TGTGCCAGCAGATCAGTACGGGGGGGTTTCACTGAAGCTTTCTTT
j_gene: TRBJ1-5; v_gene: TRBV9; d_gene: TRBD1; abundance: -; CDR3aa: CASSAGQHNQPQHF; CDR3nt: TGTGCCAGCAGCGCGGGACAGCACAATCAGCCCCAGCATTTT
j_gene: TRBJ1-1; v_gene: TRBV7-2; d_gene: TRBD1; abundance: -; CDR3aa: CASSSQQGDTEAFF; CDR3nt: TGTGCCAGCAGCTCTCAACAGGGGGACACTGAAGCTTTCTTT